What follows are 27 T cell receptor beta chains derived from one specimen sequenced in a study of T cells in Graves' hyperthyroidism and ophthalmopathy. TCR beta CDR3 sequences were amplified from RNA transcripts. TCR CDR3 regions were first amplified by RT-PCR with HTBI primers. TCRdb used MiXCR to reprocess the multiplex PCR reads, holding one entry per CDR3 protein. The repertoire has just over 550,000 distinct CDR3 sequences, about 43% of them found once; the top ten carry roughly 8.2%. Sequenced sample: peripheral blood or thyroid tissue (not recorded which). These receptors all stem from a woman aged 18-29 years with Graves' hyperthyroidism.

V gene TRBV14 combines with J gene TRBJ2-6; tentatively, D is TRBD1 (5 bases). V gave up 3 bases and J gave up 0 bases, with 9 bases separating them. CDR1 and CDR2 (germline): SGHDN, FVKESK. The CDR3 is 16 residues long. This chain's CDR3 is CASSQTVHSGANVLTF. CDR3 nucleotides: TGTGCCAGCAGCCAGACAGTTCACTCTGGGGCCAACGTCCTGACTTTC. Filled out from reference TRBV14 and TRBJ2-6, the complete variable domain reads EAGVTQFPSHSVIEKGQTVTLRCDPISGHDNLYWYRRVMGKEIKFLLHFVKESKQDESGMPNNRFLAERTGGTYSTLKVQPAELEDSGVYFCASSQTVHSGANVLTFGAGSRLTVL.

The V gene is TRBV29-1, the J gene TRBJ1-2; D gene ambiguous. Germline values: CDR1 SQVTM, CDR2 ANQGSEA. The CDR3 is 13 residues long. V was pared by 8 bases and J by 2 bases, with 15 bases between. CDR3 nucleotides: TGCAGCTTGGCCCCGACCGAGAACTATGGCTACACCTTC. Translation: CSLAPTENYGYTF.

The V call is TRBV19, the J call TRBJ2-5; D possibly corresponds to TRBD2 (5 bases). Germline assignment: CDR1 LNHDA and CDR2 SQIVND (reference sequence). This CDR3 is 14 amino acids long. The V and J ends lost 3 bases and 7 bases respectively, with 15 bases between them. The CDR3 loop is CASSIFVRSGTQYF. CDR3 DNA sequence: TGTGCCAGTAGTATCTTCGTACGGAGCGGGACCCAGTACTTC.

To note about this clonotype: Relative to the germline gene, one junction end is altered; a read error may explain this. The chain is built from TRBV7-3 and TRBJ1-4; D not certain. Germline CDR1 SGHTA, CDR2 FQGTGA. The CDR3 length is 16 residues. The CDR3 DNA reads TGCGCCAGCAGCCAAGGTACAGCCGCAACTAATGAAAAACTGTTTTTT. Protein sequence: CASSQGTAATNEKLFF.

Here the CDR3 DNA reads TGTGCCAGCAGCAGGGGGGAGGGGAACTCCTACGAGCAGTACTTC. Its translation: CASSRGEGNSYEQYF. This chain connects TRBV7-6 to TRBJ2-7, with a weak D call TRBD2 (7 bases). The germline gives CDR1 SGHVS, CDR2 FNYEAQ. The V end lost 5 bases, the J end lost 0 bases, and 14 bases lay between the germline ends. This CDR3 spans 15 amino acids.

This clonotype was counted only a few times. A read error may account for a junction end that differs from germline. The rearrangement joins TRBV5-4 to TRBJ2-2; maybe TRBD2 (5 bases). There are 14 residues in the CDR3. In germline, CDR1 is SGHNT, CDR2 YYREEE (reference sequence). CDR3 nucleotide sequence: TGTGCCAGCAGCTTGGGACCTTACACCGGGGAACTGTTTTTT. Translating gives CASSLGPYTGELFF. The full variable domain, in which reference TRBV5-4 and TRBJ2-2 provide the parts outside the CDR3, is ETGVTQSPTHLIKTRGQQVTLRCSSQSGHNTVSWYQQALGQGPQFIFQYYREEENGRGNFPPRFSGLQFPNYSSELNVNALELDDSALYLCASSLGPYTGELFFGEGSRLTVL.

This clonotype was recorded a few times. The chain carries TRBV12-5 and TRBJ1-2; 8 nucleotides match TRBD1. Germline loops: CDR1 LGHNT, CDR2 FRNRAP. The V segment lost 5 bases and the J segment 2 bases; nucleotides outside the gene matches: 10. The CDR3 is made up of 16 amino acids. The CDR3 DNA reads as TGTGCTAGTGGTCCCGAAGGACAGGGACGAAACTATGGCTACACCTTC. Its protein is CASGPEGQGRNYGYTF.

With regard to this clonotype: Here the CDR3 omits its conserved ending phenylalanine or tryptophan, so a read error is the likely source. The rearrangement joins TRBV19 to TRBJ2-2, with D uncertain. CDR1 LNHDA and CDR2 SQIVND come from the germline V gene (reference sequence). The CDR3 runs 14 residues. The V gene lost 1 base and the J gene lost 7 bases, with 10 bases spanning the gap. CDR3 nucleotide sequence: TGTGCCAGTAGTATAGCTCATGTCGACGGGGAGCTGTTTTCT. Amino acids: CASSIAHVDGELFS.

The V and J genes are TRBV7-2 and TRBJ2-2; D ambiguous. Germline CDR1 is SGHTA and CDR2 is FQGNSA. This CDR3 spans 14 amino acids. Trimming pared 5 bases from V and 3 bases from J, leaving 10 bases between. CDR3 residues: CASSAPDYTGELFF. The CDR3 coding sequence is TGTGCCAGCAGCGCCCCAGATTACACCGGGGAGCTGTTTTTT.

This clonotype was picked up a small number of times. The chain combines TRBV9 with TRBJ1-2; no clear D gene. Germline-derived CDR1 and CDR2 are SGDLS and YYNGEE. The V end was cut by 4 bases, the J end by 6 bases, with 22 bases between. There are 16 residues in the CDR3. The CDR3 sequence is CASSYWAGSSGDGYTF. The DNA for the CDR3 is TGTGCCAGCAGCTATTGGGCAGGTTCATCTGGGGATGGCTACACCTTC.

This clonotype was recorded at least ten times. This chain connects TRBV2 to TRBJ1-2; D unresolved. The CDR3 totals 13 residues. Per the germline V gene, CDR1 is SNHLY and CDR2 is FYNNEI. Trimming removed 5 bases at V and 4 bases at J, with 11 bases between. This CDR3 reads CASSYSGGYGYTF. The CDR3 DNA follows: TGTGCCAGCAGTTACAGCGGCGGCTATGGCTACACCTTC.

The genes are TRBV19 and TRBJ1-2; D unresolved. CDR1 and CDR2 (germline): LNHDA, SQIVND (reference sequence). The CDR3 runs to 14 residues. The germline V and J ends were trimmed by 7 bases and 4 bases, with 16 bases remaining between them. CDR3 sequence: CASTRGDGLYGYTF. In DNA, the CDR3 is TGTGCCAGTACCCGGGGAGACGGACTCTATGGCTACACCTTC. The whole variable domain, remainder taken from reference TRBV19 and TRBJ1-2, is DGGITQSPKYLFRKEGQNVTLSCEQNLNHDAMYWYRQDPGQGLRLIYYSQIVNDFQKGDIAEGYSVSREKKESFPLTVTSAQKNPTAFYLCASTRGDGLYGYTFGSGTRLTVV.

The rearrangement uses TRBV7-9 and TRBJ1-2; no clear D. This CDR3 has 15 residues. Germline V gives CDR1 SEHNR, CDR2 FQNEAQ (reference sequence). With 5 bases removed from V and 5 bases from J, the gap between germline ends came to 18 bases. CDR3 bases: TGTGCCAGCAGCCTTTCCGGAACTATTAATTATGGCTACACCTTC. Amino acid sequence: CASSLSGTINYGYTF.

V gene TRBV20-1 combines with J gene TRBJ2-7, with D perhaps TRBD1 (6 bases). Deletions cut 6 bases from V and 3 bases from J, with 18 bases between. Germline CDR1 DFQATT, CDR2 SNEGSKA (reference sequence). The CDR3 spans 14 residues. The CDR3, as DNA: TGCAGTGCCGTAAGAACGGGACACCTCTACGAGCAGTACTTC. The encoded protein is CSAVRTGHLYEQYF.

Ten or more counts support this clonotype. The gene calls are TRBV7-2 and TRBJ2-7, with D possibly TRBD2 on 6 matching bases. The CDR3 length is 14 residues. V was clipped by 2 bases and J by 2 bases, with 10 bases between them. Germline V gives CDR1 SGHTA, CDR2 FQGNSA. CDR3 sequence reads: CASSLLAYPYEQYF. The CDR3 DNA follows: TGTGCCAGCAGCTTACTAGCGTACCCCTACGAGCAGTACTTC. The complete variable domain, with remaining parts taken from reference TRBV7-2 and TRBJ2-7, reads GAGVSQSPSNKVTEKGKDVELRCDPISGHTALYWYRQSLGQGLEFLIYFQGNSAPDKSGLPSDRFSAERTGGSVSTLTIQRTQQEDSAVYLCASSLLAYPYEQYFGPGTRLTVT.

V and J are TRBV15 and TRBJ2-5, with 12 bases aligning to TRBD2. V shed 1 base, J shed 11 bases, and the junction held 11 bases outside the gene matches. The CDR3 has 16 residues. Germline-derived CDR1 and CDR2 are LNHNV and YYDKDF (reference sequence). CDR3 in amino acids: CATSRASGRAADTQYF. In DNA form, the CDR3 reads TGTGCCACCAGCAGAGCTAGCGGGAGGGCTGCAGATACGCAGTACTTC.

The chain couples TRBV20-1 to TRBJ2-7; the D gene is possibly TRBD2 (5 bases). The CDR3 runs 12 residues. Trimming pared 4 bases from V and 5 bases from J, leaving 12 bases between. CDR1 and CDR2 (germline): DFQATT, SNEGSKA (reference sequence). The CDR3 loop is CSAITRVDEQYF. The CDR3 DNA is TGCAGTGCTATCACTAGGGTGGACGAGCAGTACTTC.

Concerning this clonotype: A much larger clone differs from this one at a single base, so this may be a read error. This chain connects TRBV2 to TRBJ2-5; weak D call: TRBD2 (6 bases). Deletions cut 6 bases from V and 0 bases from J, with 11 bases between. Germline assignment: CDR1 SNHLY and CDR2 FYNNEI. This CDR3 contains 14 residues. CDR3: CASRIAVHQETQYF. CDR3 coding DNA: TGTGCCAGCAGAATAGCGGTACACCAAGAGACCCAGTACTTC.

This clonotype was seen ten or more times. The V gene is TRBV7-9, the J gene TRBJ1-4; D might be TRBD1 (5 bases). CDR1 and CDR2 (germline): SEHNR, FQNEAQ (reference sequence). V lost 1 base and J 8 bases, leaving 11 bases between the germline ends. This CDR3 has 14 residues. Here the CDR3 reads CASSLGLGREKLFF. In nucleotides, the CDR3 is TGTGCCAGCAGCTTAGGGCTGGGACGAGAAAAACTGTTTTTT. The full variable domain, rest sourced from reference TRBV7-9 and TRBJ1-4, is DTGVSQNPRHKITKRGQNVTFRCDPISEHNRLYWYRQTLGQGPEFLTYFQNEAQLEKSRLLSDRFSAERPKGSFSTLEIQRTEQGDSAMYLCASSLGLGREKLFFGSGTQLSVL.

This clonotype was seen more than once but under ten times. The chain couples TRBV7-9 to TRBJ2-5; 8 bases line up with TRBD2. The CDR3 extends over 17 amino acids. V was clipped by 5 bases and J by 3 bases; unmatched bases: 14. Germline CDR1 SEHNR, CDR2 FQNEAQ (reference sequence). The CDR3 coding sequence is TGTGCCAGCAGCCAAGGCGACGGGACTAGAGGGGAAGAGACCCAGTACTTC. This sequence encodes CASSQGDGTRGEETQYF.

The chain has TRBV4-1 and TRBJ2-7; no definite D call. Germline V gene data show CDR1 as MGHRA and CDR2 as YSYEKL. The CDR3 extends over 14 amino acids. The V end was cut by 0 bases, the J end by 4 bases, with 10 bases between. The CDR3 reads CASSQDRPHYEQYF. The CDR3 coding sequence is TGCGCCAGCAGCCAAGATAGACCTCATTACGAGCAGTACTTC.

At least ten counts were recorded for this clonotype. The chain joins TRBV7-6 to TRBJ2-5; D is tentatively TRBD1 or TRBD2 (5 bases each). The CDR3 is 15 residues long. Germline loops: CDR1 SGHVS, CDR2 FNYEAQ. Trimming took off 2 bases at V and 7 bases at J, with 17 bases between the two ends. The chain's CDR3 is CASSLSFIPRGTQYF. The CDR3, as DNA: TGTGCCAGCAGCTTATCGTTTATCCCGAGGGGGACCCAGTACTTC. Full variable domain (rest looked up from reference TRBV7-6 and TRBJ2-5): GAGVSQSPRYKVTKRGQDVALRCDPISGHVSLYWYRQALGQGPEFLTYFNYEAQQDKSGLPNDRFSAERPEGSISTLTIQRTEQRDSAMYRCASSLSFIPRGTQYFGPGTRLLVL.

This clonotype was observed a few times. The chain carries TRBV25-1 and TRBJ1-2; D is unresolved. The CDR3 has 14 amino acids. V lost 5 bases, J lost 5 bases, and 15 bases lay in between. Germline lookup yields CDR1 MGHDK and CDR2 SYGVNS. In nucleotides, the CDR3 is TGTGCCAGCAGTCTTCGATCGTCAGGATATGGCTACACCTTC. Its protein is CASSLRSSGYGYTF.

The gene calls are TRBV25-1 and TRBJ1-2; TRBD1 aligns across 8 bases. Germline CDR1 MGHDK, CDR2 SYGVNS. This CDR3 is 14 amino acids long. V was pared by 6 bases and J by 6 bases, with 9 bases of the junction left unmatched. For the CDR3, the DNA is TGTGCCAGCAGCTCCCGACAGGGGTTTGATGGCTACACCTTC. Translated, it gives CASSSRQGFDGYTF.

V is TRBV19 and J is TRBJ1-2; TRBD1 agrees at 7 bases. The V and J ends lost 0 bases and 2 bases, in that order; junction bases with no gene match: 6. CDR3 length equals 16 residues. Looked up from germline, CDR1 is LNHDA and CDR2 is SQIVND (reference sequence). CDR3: CASSIDAGTENYGYTF. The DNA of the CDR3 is TGTGCCAGTAGTATAGACGCCGGGACAGAGAACTATGGCTACACCTTC.

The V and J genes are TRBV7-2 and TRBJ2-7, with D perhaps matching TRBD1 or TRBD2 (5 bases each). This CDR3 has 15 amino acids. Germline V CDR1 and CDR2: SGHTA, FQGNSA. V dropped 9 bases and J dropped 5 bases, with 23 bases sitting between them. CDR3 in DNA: TGTGCCAGTAGTATAATCGTCGGGGCTAGGGACGAGCAGTACTTC. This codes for CASSIIVGARDEQYF.

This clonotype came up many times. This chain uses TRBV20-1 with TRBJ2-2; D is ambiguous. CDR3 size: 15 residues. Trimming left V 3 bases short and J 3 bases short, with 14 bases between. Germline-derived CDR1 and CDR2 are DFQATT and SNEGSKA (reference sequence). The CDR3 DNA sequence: TGCAGTGCTAGTCTCCGGGCCCTCCACACCGGGGAGCTGTTTTTT. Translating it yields CSASLRALHTGELFF.